The source of this T cell receptor (beta chain) is a study of shared clonotypes between healthy human individuals (dated by TCRdb to the early 2020s). Turning to the overall study: The cohort included three men and a couple of women between 18 and 49 years of age. For each donor, CD4 naive and CD4 memory were each run on three plates, CD8 naive on two plates, and CD8 memory on one plate. The study deeply sequenced blood TCR repertoires of roughly five healthy adults to estimate repertoire size and the extent of clonotype sharing between individuals. Different laboratories and diverse techniques were used to prepare libraries and sequence TCR repertoires, to increase sequencing depth and limit assay-specific biases. Per donor, leukapheresis produced somewhere between about 0.94 and 9.5 billion PBMCs.

CD8 naive samples consisted of CD45RO-negative cells that were positively selected for CCR7, yielding a CD45RA+CCR7+ population without TemRA cells. Donors were healthy HIV-negative adults with no recently reported acute infections or vaccinations. All donors were Caucasian adults living in Nashville, Tennessee, USA. After blood collection by leukapheresis, PBMCs were isolated using Ficoll-Histopaque density gradient centrifugation and then cryopreserved in the vapor phase of liquid nitrogen. Analytical flow cytometry was used to check the purity and quantity of each magnetically sorted T cell population. Each sorted fraction had its genomic DNA isolated and then quantified by UV absorbance on a Nanodrop 2000c. As concerns this clone: Its specific antigen is unknown. It has no much larger one-base neighbor in the sample; base qualities were not kept.

Using the deep immunoSEQ assay, TCR CDR3 regions were amplified from genomic DNA by multiplex PCR. Genomic DNA extracted from each cell subset was distributed evenly over all wells of several immunoSEQ 96-well plates, and each plate served as one replicate. For sorted subsets, 150 to 250 ng genomic DNA, equal to 30,000 to 35,000 T cell genomes, was loaded into each replicate PCR. The purified libraries were quantified using a Qubit 3.0 fluorometer, sized with a Bioanalyzer 2100, and then quantified again using the KAPA Library Quantification kit. A separate single-read 150-cycle Illumina NextSeq 550 flow cell was used to sequence each immunoSEQ 96-well plate. Turning to the authors' computational methods: The immunoSEQ output contained only junctional sequences without quality scores, so filtering could not match that applied to full-length reads. To assign V/J genes and CDR3, sequences were annotated using PyIR, a Python wrapper for IgBLAST v1.9, with IMGT germline references. Reads with weak V/J assignments (E-value above 1e-6), missing CDR3, stop codons, out-of-frame junctions, or ambiguous translated residues were removed. A V3J clonotype was defined by an identical inferred V gene, J gene, and CDR3 amino acid sequence. To compute the percentage overlap between repertoires, the number of shared unique clonotypes was divided by the size of the smaller repertoire. Repertoire richness was assessed with RTK rarefaction, the Chao1 estimator, and Recon v2.1 estimates of unobserved clonotypes. Generation probabilities were computed with OLGA for all TCRbeta clonotypes obtained by the gDNA method from several donors. Held by TCRdb, this immuneACCESS table contains in-frame sequences only and omits some clones. Under half of the omission traces to an unresolved V gene where checked; the cause of the rest is unknown. V, J and clone size derive from that table, while D and trimming were established from the DNA sequence. This sample has about 590,000 clones in its table, and nearly 97% of those were observed once. The ten largest account for 0.11% of the sample.

The paper as a whole reports these results and caveats: When four donors were compared, the shared fraction of clonotypes was about 5% for naive CD4, roughly 3.4% for naive CD8, 2% to 2.5% for memory CD4, and less than 0.5% for memory CD8. Larger estimated clonotype richness was generally found for naive subsets than for memory subsets. Because the study included only a small number of donors, the genetic and exposure-history diversity represented was limited. Compared with non-shared clonotypes, clonotypes shared by all four sorted-subset donors had higher generation probabilities. Pairwise subsampling indicated that sequencing depth was expected to affect the degree of clonotype sharing among donors. Rarefaction of sorted-subset datasets indicated incomplete sequencing despite the large sequencing depth. Sampling was restricted to blood, and TCR repertoires in tissues likely differ from the TCR repertoires found in blood.

Looking up the germline V gene (reference sequence) yields CDR1 MNHEY and CDR2 SMNVEV. V is trimmed back by 2 bases and J by 8 bases, and the junction contains 13 bases that no gene match accounts for. The CDR3 spans 17 residues, from the cysteine through the phenylalanine. Only the CDR3 DNA stays, 51 bases, in frame from base 1. Sequencing used naive CD8+ T cells sorted from blood. In the paper's terms, the cell subset or site label means: CD45RA+CCR7+. This sequence was found in a young woman in good health. The V gene is TRBV27 and the J gene is TRBJ2-1; 9 bases in the junction line up with TRBD1. In nucleotides, the sequence is TGTGCCAGCAGTTTAATGACCGGGACAGGGATGAGGGATGAGCAGTTCTTC. It translates as CASSLMTGTGMRDEQFF.